This is a list of T cell receptor beta chains from one sample in a study of shared clonotypes between healthy human individuals. The repertoire was sequenced with immunoSEQ multiplex PCR; TCRdb's copy has only in-frame clones and lacks some. The profile covers 2 million to 3 million clones, with approximately 94% appearing a single time and about 0.13% taken by the ten largest. Sequencing was performed on naive CD4+ T cells sorted from blood. The receptors were sampled from a man aged 18 to 30 in good health. CDR3s include the opening cysteine and the closing phenylalanine or tryptophan. A D gene is named only where the DNA matches it firmly. Clone size is not always given. Where it is, it says once, few, many or a class for expanded clones.

size	D	J	length	V	CDR3	DNA
-	-	TRBJ1-1	14	TRBV29-1	CSVEVAGENTEAFF	TGCAGCGTTGAGGTAGCAGGGGAAAACACTGAAGCTTTCTTT
-	-	TRBJ1-5	13	TRBV19	CASRDYSNQPQHF	TGTGCCAGTCGGGATTATAGCAATCAGCCCCAGCATTTT
-	-	TRBJ1-3	13	TRBV30	CAWRHFSGNTIYF	TGTGCCTGGAGGCACTTCTCTGGAAACACCATATATTTT
-	-	TRBJ2-5	13	TRBV7-2	CASSLGNQETQYF	TGTGCCAGCAGCTTGGGCAACCAAGAGACCCAGTACTTC
once	-	TRBJ1-4	14	TRBV27	CASSLAGLREKLFF	TGTGCCAGCAGTTTAGCCGGGTTGCGGGAAAAACTGTTTTTT
-	TRBD2	TRBJ2-1	15	TRBV19	CASSIGTSGYNEQFF	TGTGCCAGTAGTATTGGGACTAGCGGCTACAATGAGCAGTTCTTC
-	-	TRBJ1-5	13	TRBV30	CAYTHGPAQPQHF	TGTGCCTACACTCATGGGCCCGCTCAGCCCCAGCATTTT
few	-	TRBJ1-5	12	TRBV7-9	CASSLGGQAQHF	TGTGCCAGCAGCTTAGGGGGTCAGGCCCAGCATTTT
-	-	TRBJ2-3	14	TRBV4-3	CASSLGTSTDTQYF	TGCGCCAGCAGCCTCGGGACATCCACAGATACGCAGTATTTT
once	TRBD1	TRBJ2-2	16	TRBV5-4	CASSWAGGIGTGELFF	TGTGCCAGCAGCTGGGCAGGGGGCATCGGCACCGGGGAGCTGTTTTTT
-	TRBD1	TRBJ1-6	15	TRBV2	CASRARDRDSSPLHF	TGTGCCAGCAGGGCCCGGGACAGGGACAGTTCACCCCTCCACTTT
-	TRBD2	TRBJ2-6	18	TRBV7-2	CASSPRLAGSSGANVLTF	TGTGCCAGCAGCCCTCGACTAGCGGGTTCCTCTGGGGCCAACGTCCTGACTTTC
-	-	TRBJ2-4	16	TRBV5-4	CASSLWTLEGLGIQYF	TGTGCCAGCAGCTTATGGACACTCGAGGGGCTTGGCATTCAGTACTTC
-	TRBD1	TRBJ1-1	13	TRBV30	CAWTRQGNTEAFF	TGTGCCTGGACCCGACAGGGGAACACTGAAGCTTTCTTT
-	-	TRBJ2-1	12	TRBV6-5	CASSYSSGREFF	TGTGCCAGCAGTTACTCGAGTGGTAGGGAGTTCTTC
-	TRBD2	TRBJ2-1	14	TRBV11-2	CASSWGGPYNEQFF	TGTGCCAGCAGCTGGGGGGGTCCCTACAATGAGCAGTTCTTC
-	-	TRBJ1-1	13	TRBV28	CASSQPARTEAFF	TGTGCCAGCAGTCAGCCTGCAAGGACTGAAGCTTTCTTT
few	TRBD1	TRBJ2-7	14	TRBV6-1	CASSTTGLSYEQYF	TGTGCCAGCAGTACGACAGGGCTCTCCTACGAGCAGTACTTC
-	TRBD2	TRBJ2-1	14	TRBV7-2	CASRGRGGPNEQFF	TGTGCCAGCAGGGGGCGGGGGGGCCCCAATGAGCAGTTCTTC
-	TRBD2	TRBJ2-1	15	TRBV5-1	CASSLGTSGGTEQFF	TGCGCCAGCAGCCTCGGGACTAGCGGGGGGACTGAGCAGTTCTTC